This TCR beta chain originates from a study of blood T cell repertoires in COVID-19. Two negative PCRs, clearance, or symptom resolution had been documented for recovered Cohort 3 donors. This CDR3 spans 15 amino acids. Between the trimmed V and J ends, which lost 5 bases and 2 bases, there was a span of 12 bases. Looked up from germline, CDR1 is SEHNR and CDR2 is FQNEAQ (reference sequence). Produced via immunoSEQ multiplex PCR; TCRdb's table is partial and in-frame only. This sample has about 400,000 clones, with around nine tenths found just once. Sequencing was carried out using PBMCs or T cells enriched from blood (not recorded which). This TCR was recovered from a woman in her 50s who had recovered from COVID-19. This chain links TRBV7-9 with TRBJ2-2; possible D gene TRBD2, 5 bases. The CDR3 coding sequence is TGTGCCAGCAGCCCCCGGACGGGAAACACCGGGGAGCTGTTTTTT. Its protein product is CASSPRTGNTGELFF.